These 11 T cell receptor beta chains originate from one sample sequenced in a study of blood T cells in healthy people across ages. For the second PCR, which ran for about 6 to 11 cycles, a sample-barcoded 5' primer and a J-beta primer mix were used. TCRdb re-called the 5' RACE reads with MiXCR, one entry per CDR3 protein. This sample has 850,000 to 950,000 distinct CDR3 sequences, with roughly 26% found just once. Material: blood. All receptors come from a woman aged 80 or over in good health.

This clonotype was seen more than once but under ten times. The chain combines TRBV30 with TRBJ1-1; D may be TRBD1 (6 bases). Trimming pared 5 bases from V and 0 bases from J, leaving 7 bases between. CDR1 and CDR2 from the germline V gene are GTSNPN and SVGIG (reference sequence). This CDR3 region has 12 residues. CDR3 residues: CAWGQMNTEAFF. The CDR3 region has the DNA TGTGCCTGGGGACAGATGAACACTGAAGCTTTCTTT. Full variable domain (missing parts from reference TRBV30 and TRBJ1-1): SQTIHQWPATLVQPVGSPLSLECTVEGTSNPNLYWYRQAAGRGLQLLFYSVGIGQISSEVPQNLSASRPQDRQFILSSKKLLLSDSGFYLCAWGQMNTEAFFGQGTRLTVV.

There are many counts of this clonotype. The chain recombines TRBV6-6 with TRBJ2-7; D unresolved. This CDR3 comprises 16 residues. Between the trimmed V and J ends, which lost 2 bases and 1 base, there was a span of 15 bases. Looked up from germline, CDR1 is MNHNY and CDR2 is SVGAGI (reference sequence). The CDR3 nucleotides are TGTGCCAGCAGTTACGCGGTCATTTCCTCATCCTACGAGCAGTACTTC. This codes for CASSYAVISSSYEQYF.

This clonotype has ten or more counts. The chain carries TRBV7-2 and TRBJ2-5, with 9 nucleotides matching TRBD1. Losses at the gene ends were 0 bases for V and 1 base for J; bases not matched to a gene: 6. Germline CDR1 reads SGHTA; CDR2 reads FQGNSA. The CDR3 runs 17 residues. This CDR3 reads CASSLAPLQGAQETQYF. The CDR3 DNA reads as TGTGCCAGCAGCTTAGCCCCTTTACAGGGGGCCCAAGAGACCCAGTACTTC.

Only a few counts were recorded for this clonotype. The rearrangement uses TRBV6-5 and TRBJ2-7, with 10 bases identical to TRBD1. The length of the CDR3 is 15 residues. Germline V gene sequence: CDR1 MNHEY, CDR2 SVGAGI. Trimming cost V 6 bases and J 5 bases; bases outside gene matches: 10. CDR3 sequence reads: CASSSGGTGDDEQYF. CDR3 DNA: TGTGCCAGCAGCTCCGGAGGGACAGGGGACGACGAGCAGTACTTC.

This clonotype was recorded at least ten times. The chain has TRBV6-5 and TRBJ2-4; TRBD1 matches at 8 bases. V shed 6 bases, J shed 4 bases, and the junction held 2 bases outside the gene matches. The CDR3 covers 13 residues. Germline V lookup: CDR1 MNHEY, CDR2 SVGAGI. The CDR3 DNA is TGTGCCAGCAGAGGACAGGGAAAAAACATTCAGTACTTC. Amino acid sequence: CASRGQGKNIQYF.

This clonotype was recorded at least ten times. The V gene is TRBV6-2 or TRBV6-3, the J gene TRBJ2-1, with 13 bases that match TRBD2. The CDR3 contains 15 residues. V trimming: 4 bases; J trimming: 9 bases; junction bases outside the gene matches: 6. The germline CDR1 and CDR2 sequences are MNHEY and SVGEGT. Here the CDR3 DNA reads TGTGCCAGCAGTTCCACTAGCGGGGGGGCCGCTGAGCAGTTCTTC. Its protein product is CASSSTSGGAAEQFF.

The chain is built from TRBV20-1 and TRBJ1-1; tentatively, D is TRBD1 (6 bases). V gave up 1 base and J gave up 6 bases, with 12 bases separating them. Per germline, CDR1 DFQATT and CDR2 SNEGSKA (reference sequence). The CDR3 is 13 amino acids. DNA for the CDR3: TGCAGTGCTAGAGGGGGAGGGGGGTCTGAAGCTTTCTTT. Amino acids: CSARGGGGSEAFF.

Details on this clonotype: An end of the junction does not agree with germline; a read error may underlie this. This chain links TRBV27 with TRBJ2-1, with D possibly TRBD1 on 5 matching bases. CDR1 MNHEY and CDR2 SMNVEV come from the germline V gene (reference sequence). The CDR3 has 13 amino acids. The CDR3 sequence is CASSLNRYNEQNF. CDR3 bases: TGTGCCAGCAGTTTAAACAGGTACAATGAGCAGAACTTC.

The chain has TRBV5-6 and TRBJ2-7; D unclear. V was trimmed by 4 bases and J by 7 bases, leaving 15 bases between them. From germline, CDR1 is SGHDT and CDR2 YYEEEE. The CDR3 covers 13 residues. CDR3: CASSDGNSGEQYF. The DNA of the CDR3 is TGTGCCAGCAGCGATGGGAATTCGGGTGAGCAGTACTTC.

The chain has TRBV27 and TRBJ1-5, with D possibly matching TRBD1 (5 bases). From germline, CDR1 is MNHEY and CDR2 SMNVEV (reference sequence). The CDR3 extends over 14 amino acids. V was cut by 8 bases and J by 9 bases, with 20 bases left in between. The CDR3 DNA reads TGTGCCAGCTCCCTTGTGGGGTCCGGGGCGCCCCAGCATTTT. Amino acid sequence: CASSLVGSGAPQHF.

This chain uses TRBV5-1 with TRBJ2-1; the D call may be TRBD1 or TRBD2 (6 bases each). Trimming pared 4 bases from V and 2 bases from J, leaving 22 bases between. There are 18 residues in the CDR3. CDR1 SGHRS and CDR2 YFSETQ come from the germline V gene. The CDR3 protein is CASSLRPWGAVAYNEQFF. The CDR3 DNA reads TGCGCCAGCAGCCTCCGCCCGTGGGGGGCGGTCGCCTACAATGAGCAGTTCTTC.